This TCR beta chain was sequenced during a study of blood T cell repertoires in COVID-19. Looking at the study overall: Acute-phase and convalescent COVID-19 samples originated in the United States, Italy and Spain.

The V end was cut by 4 bases, the J end by 1 base, with 8 bases between. This CDR3 contains 14 residues. CDR1 and CDR2 (germline): MNHEY, SVGAGI. Methods used by the authors: The authors estimated nucleated cell counts from reference gene primer amplification. Here immunoSEQ multiplex PCR was the method, and the copy in TCRdb shows in-frame clones only, minus some. Clone size and V and J calls were adopted from that table, with D and trimming inferred from the DNA. The sample records 120,000 or so clones, approximately 68% being singletons. This chain connects TRBV6-5 to TRBJ1-3; no firm D call. This TCR was recovered from a woman in her 70s with acute or convalescent COVID-19. The sequenced sample was peripheral blood. The CDR3, as DNA: TGTGCCAGCAGTTCAAGCCTTTCTGGAAACACCATATATTTT. This encodes CASSSSLSGNTIYF.